The rows below give T cell receptor beta chains drawn from one sample of a study of cytomegalovirus exposure and HLA in healthy donors. Clones were sequenced by immunoSEQ multiplex PCR, and TCRdb holds only the in-frame ones, with some missing. The specimen's table records under 90,000 clones. Sequencing was performed on PBMCs. All receptors come from a female donor in good health and CMV-seropositive. Both conserved end residues are part of each CDR3. A D gene is named only where the DNA matches it firmly.

d_call j_call v_call cdr3_nt cdr3_aa
. TRBJ1-5 TRBV18 TGTGCCAGCTCACTGGGAGGGGAACAGCCCCAGCATTTT CASSLGGEQPQHF
TRBD1 TRBJ2-7 TRBV28 TGTGCCAGCAGTGACAGGGGTGACGAGCAGTACTTC CASSDRGDEQYF
. TRBJ2-7 TRBV11-2 TGTGCCAGCAGCTTAGTGGCAGCCTACGAGCAGTACTTC CASSLVAAYEQYF
TRBD1 TRBJ2-3 TRBV7-9 TGTGCCAGCAGCTCACAGGGGGGTCTGACAGATACGCAGTATTTT CASSSQGGLTDTQYF
TRBD2 TRBJ2-1 TRBV7-9 TGTGCCAGCAGCTCAGATGGGACTAGCGCGAATGAGCAGTTCTTC CASSSDGTSANEQFF
. TRBJ2-7 TRBV6-1 TGTGCCAGCAGCCGACAGTCCCTTTACGAGCAGTACTTC CASSRQSLYEQYF
. TRBJ2-7 TRBV28 TGTGCCAGCAGTCCCACGCTTGGAGTCATCGACGAGCAGTACTTC CASSPTLGVIDEQYF
. TRBJ1-5 TRBV4-3 TGCGCCAGCAGCCCAGGGTACGGGGGGGATCAGCCCCAGCATTTT CASSPGYGGDQPQHF
. TRBJ2-6 TRBV4-2 TGTGCCAGCAGCCAAGTGGTCAAGGGGATCGTTACGGGGGCCAACGTCCTGACTTTC CASSQVVKGIVTGANVLTF
. TRBJ1-1 TRBV9 TGTGCCAGCAGCGCCCTGGGGGGGACTGAAGCTTTCTTT CASSALGGTEAFF
TRBD1 TRBJ2-2 TRBV6-1 TGTGCCAGCAGTCGACCCCGGACAGGGACCGGGGAGCTGTTTTTT CASSRPRTGTGELFF
TRBD2 TRBJ2-2 TRBV6-5 TGTGCCAGCAGTTATATGGGGGGGGTTGACACCGGGGAGCTGTTTTTT CASSYMGGVDTGELFF
. TRBJ1-2 TRBV10-2 TGCGCCAGCAGTGAGTCGATCCGCTTAGGACTTCTGAAGAACTATGGCTACACCTTC CASSESIRLGLLKNYGYTF
TRBD2 TRBJ2-1 TRBV27 TGTGCCAGCAGTCTCCGGGGAGCGGGGGGCTACAATGAGCAGTTCTTC CASSLRGAGGYNEQFF
TRBD1 TRBJ1-1 TRBV7-9 TGTGCCAGCAGCACACAGGGGAGTCACACTGAAGCTTTCTTT CASSTQGSHTEAFF
TRBD1 TRBJ2-7 TRBV15 TGTGCCACCCACGCCGGGACAGGGGCCTACGAGCAGTACTTC CATHAGTGAYEQYF
TRBD2 TRBJ2-7 TRBV4-3 TGCGCCAGCAGCCAAGATTTCCAACTAGCGGGGGCCTACGAGCAGTACTTC CASSQDFQLAGAYEQYF
TRBD2 TRBJ2-2 TRBV4-3 TGCGCCAGCAGCCAAAGTTCTAGCGGGGGGGCGGCCACCGGGGAGCTGTTTTTT CASSQSSSGGAATGELFF
TRBD1 TRBJ1-1 TRBV7-9 TGTGCCAGCGGAGGGACAGGGGAGAACACTGAAGCTTTCTTT CASGGTGENTEAFF
TRBD1 TRBJ2-1 TRBV19 TGTGCCAGTAGTATAGATTTGACAGGGAACAGCAATGAGCAGTTCTTC CASSIDLTGNSNEQFF
. TRBJ2-5 TRBV18 TGTGCCAGCTCAGGAGGAATCGTAGAGACCCAGTACTTC CASSGGIVETQYF
. TRBJ2-2 TRBV9 TGTGCCAGCAGAAATAGCGGCACCGGGGAGCTGTTTTTT CASRNSGTGELFF
TRBD2 TRBJ2-3 TRBV9 TGTGCCAGCAGCGTAGCGTCTAGCGGGGGGCTCAGCACAGATACGCAGTATTTT CASSVASSGGLSTDTQYF
. TRBJ2-6 TRBV5-4 TGTGCCAGCAGCTTTGTTAGGTTGGGGGGAGGGGCCAACGTCCTGACTTTC CASSFVRLGGGANVLTF
TRBD1 TRBJ2-1 TRBV9 TGTGCCAGCAGCGTAACAGGGGACCCTACCCACAATGAGCAGTTCTTC CASSVTGDPTHNEQFF
TRBD2 TRBJ2-3 TRBV7-8 TGTGCCAGCAGCTTCGGGGGACTAGCGCTTAGCACAGATACGCAGTATTTT CASSFGGLALSTDTQYF
. TRBJ1-2 TRBV30 TGTGCCTGGAGTGTATCGGCAGGGTCTGGCTACACCTTC CAWSVSAGSGYTF